Presented here are 26 T cell receptor beta chains from one specimen sequenced in a study of beta chain features in type 1 diabetes. Whole-study results and caveats: Among all four CD4+ subsets, Type 1 diabetes patients had TCRB CDR3s that were moderately but significantly shorter.

No antigen has been identified for these receptors. The authors reverse transcribed all of the isolated RNA, so sequencing captured expressed TCRB transcripts. Only in-frame clones appear in the TCRdb table, and some are missing; sequencing was by immunoSEQ multiplex PCR. Altogether over 150,000 clones are present, around 8% being singletons, with the ten largest covering over 0.5%. Sample: central memory CD4+ T cells from blood. The source of these receptors is a woman younger than 30 with type 1 diabetes.

In this sample, this clone turned up a few times. Germline and junction disagree at one end, which may indicate a read error. Here the CDR3 DNA reads TGTGCCTGGAGTGTACTTAGGGCTGGGGCCAACGTCCCGACTTTC. Amino acid sequence: CAWSVLRAGANVPTF. The chain employs TRBV30 and TRBJ2-6; a weak D match, TRBD1 (5 bases). The CDR3 sequence is 15 residues long. The germline V gene encodes CDR1 GTSNPN and CDR2 SVGIG (reference sequence).

This clone has a handful of counts. The rearrangement joins TRBV7-8 to TRBJ1-5, with D possibly matching TRBD1 (5 bases). Germline assignment: CDR1 SGHVS and CDR2 FQNEAQ. The CDR3 runs to 14 residues. The V end lost 5 bases, the J end lost 3 bases, and 11 bases lay between the germline ends. The CDR3 here is CASSGRVANQPQHF. The CDR3 DNA is TGTGCCAGCAGCGGCAGGGTTGCCAATCAGCCCCAGCATTTT.

This clone appeared a few times. V usage is TRBV4-2 and J usage is TRBJ2-1, with D perhaps matching TRBD2 (5 bases). Germline V CDR1 and CDR2: LGHNA, YNFKEQ. V gave up 3 bases and J gave up 12 bases, with 12 bases separating them. This CDR3 comprises 12 residues. DNA for the CDR3: TGTGCCAGCAGCCAGGACTCATCCGCGCAGTTCTTC. Its translation: CASSQDSSAQFF.

This rearrangement joins TRBV29-1 to TRBJ2-7, with 10 bases lining up with TRBD1. Germline-derived CDR1 and CDR2 are SQVTM and ANQGSEA. V dropped 3 bases and J dropped 6; count of bases not matched to a gene: 8. The CDR3 spans 14 residues. CDR3 loop: CSVDRAGQGSEQYF. In DNA form, the CDR3 reads TGCAGCGTTGATCGTGCGGGACAGGGGTCCGAGCAGTACTTC.

V and J are TRBV5-1 and TRBJ2-2; no definite D call. This CDR3 spans 14 amino acids. V lost 0 bases, J lost 5 bases, and 8 bases lay in between. CDR1 and CDR2 from the germline V gene are SGHRS and YFSETQ. The CDR3 protein is CASSLVLETGELFF. The DNA of the CDR3 is TGCGCCAGCAGCTTGGTCCTAGAAACCGGGGAGCTGTTTTTT.

This clone showed up just a few times. The chain links TRBV29-1 to TRBJ1-1, with 11 bases matching TRBD1. J gave up 8 bases and V 5 bases, and 13 bases lay outside the gene matches. The germline V gene encodes CDR1 SQVTM and CDR2 ANQGSEA. The CDR3 is 15 residues long. The CDR3 region has the DNA TGCAGCGTTTTCCCCGGGACAGGGGGTGTACCCGAAGCTTTCTTT. It is translated as CSVFPGTGGVPEAFF.

This rearrangement joins TRBV29-1 to TRBJ2-7, with 9 bases identical to TRBD2. The V gene end was trimmed by 6 bases and the J gene end by 5 bases; junction bases not matched to a gene: 8. The CDR3 runs to 13 residues. The germline V gene encodes CDR1 SQVTM and CDR2 ANQGSEA. The CDR3 coding sequence is TGCAGCGTAACCGGGACTAGCATCCACGAGCAGTACTTC. The encoded protein is CSVTGTSIHEQYF.

This clone appeared a few times. CDR3 region: CASSLDNRQETQYF. In nucleotides, the CDR3 is TGTGCCAGCAGCTTGGACAACCGCCAAGAGACCCAGTACTTC. The chain has TRBV5-6 and TRBJ2-5; D is unresolved. Germline loops: CDR1 SGHDT, CDR2 YYEEEE. The CDR3 runs 14 residues. Trimming took off 0 bases at V and 1 base at J, with 7 bases between the two ends.

This clone was detected a few times. The CDR3 here is CASTTATSTDTQYF. CDR3 DNA sequence: TGCGCCAGCACAACAGCTACTAGCACAGATACGCAGTATTTT. The chain combines TRBV5-1 with TRBJ2-3; no definite D call. Germline CDR1 reads SGHRS; CDR2 reads YFSETQ. This CDR3 has 14 residues. Trimming cost V 6 bases and J 0 bases, with 11 bases left between them.

In this sample, this clone turned up many times. This chain uses TRBV29-1 with TRBJ2-3; a weak D match, TRBD2 (5 bases). Trimming stripped 3 bases from V and 4 bases from J, with 17 bases between. Germline V gene sequence: CDR1 SQVTM, CDR2 ANQGSEA. The CDR3 sequence is 15 residues long. The CDR3 nucleotides read TGCAGCGTTGATAACGCGGGCCCCGGCGCAGATACGCAGTATTTT. Protein: CSVDNAGPGADTQYF.

This clone occurred a few times. The chain has TRBV4-2 and TRBJ2-1; 7 bases fit TRBD1. Germline lookup yields CDR1 LGHNA and CDR2 YNFKEQ. V lost 4 bases to trimming and J lost 4 bases; unmatched junction nucleotides: 10. The CDR3 consists of 16 residues. CDR3 coding DNA: TGTGCCAGCAGCCCCCAGGGACAGAAAGATTACAATGAGCAGTTCTTC. Residues: CASSPQGQKDYNEQFF.

The J gene is TRBJ2-1, the V gene TRBV10-3; 10 bases fit TRBD2. The germline gives CDR1 ENHRY, CDR2 SYGVKD. With V trimmed by 5 bases and J by 6 bases, 4 bases remained unmatched. This CDR3 region has 14 residues. The CDR3 is CAISLSGGANEQFF. The CDR3 nucleotides read TGTGCCATCAGTCTCAGCGGGGGGGCCAATGAGCAGTTCTTC.

This clone was observed a handful of times. V and J are TRBV27 and TRBJ1-5, with TRBD1 as a possible D gene (6 bases). Germline CDR1 and CDR2: MNHEY and SMNVEV (reference sequence). V lost 4 bases, J lost 3 bases, and 10 bases lay in between. The length of the CDR3 is 14 residues. The CDR3 DNA sequence: TGTGCCAGCAGTTCGACAGGTTTCAATCAGCCCCAGCATTTT. It translates to CASSSTGFNQPQHF.

This clone showed up just a few times. V usage is TRBV7-9 and J usage is TRBJ2-1; D call uncertain. The V gene lost 1 base and the J gene lost 8 bases, with 3 bases spanning the gap. This CDR3 contains 11 residues. Germline assignment: CDR1 SEHNR and CDR2 FQNEAQ (reference sequence). For the CDR3, the DNA is TGTGCCAGCAGCTTAGGGCATGAGCAGTTCTTC. Amino acids: CASSLGHEQFF.

Only a few counts were recorded for this clone. The chain recombines TRBV4-1 with TRBJ1-5; 8 bases line up with TRBD1. The length of the CDR3 is 16 residues. The trim removed 2 bases at V and 6 bases at J, leaving 9 bases unmatched. Germline CDR1 reads MGHRA; CDR2 reads YSYEKL. The DNA of the CDR3 is TGCGCCAGCAGCCAATCCCAGGGGGCTGTGGTTCAGCCCCAGCATTTT. This translates into CASSQSQGAVVQPQHF.

The table lists this clone with a few counts. This chain connects TRBV30 to TRBJ2-5; perhaps TRBD1 as D (5 bases). V was cut by 4 bases and J by 9 bases, with 18 bases left in between. This CDR3 spans 13 amino acids. Germline-derived CDR1 and CDR2 are GTSNPN and SVGIG (reference sequence). The CDR3 loop reads CAWNLGRSSAQYF. In DNA form, the CDR3 reads TGTGCCTGGAATTTGGGGCGGTCTTCGGCCCAGTACTTC.

V and J are TRBV5-1 and TRBJ2-5; D is unresolved. V lost 4 bases to trimming and J lost 1 base, with 20 bases between them. The germline CDR1 and CDR2 sequences are SGHRS and YFSETQ. The CDR3 is 17 amino acids. The CDR3 here is CASSTLQSGLAQETQYF. In DNA, the CDR3 is TGCGCCAGCAGCACCCTACAGAGTGGGCTCGCCCAAGAGACCCAGTACTTC.

This chain uses TRBV4-3 with TRBJ1-5; D not resolved. Germline CDR1 and CDR2: LGHNA and YSLEER. The CDR3 is 15 residues long. Trimming stripped 0 bases from V and 7 bases from J, with 13 bases between. The CDR3 is CASSQDHVAAQPQHF. CDR3 DNA sequence: TGCGCCAGCAGCCAAGATCATGTAGCGGCCCAGCCCCAGCATTTT.

In this sample, this clone turned up once. This chain joins TRBV28 and TRBJ1-2, with 7 bases matching TRBD1. The CDR3 runs to 15 residues. Trimming at V came to 5 bases and at J to 3 bases, leaving 9 bases not matched to a gene. The V gene's germline CDR1 is MDHEN and CDR2 SYDVKM. In DNA, the CDR3 is TGTGCCAGCAGTCCGCCGACAGGGTGGGACTATGGCTACACCTTC. As protein: CASSPPTGWDYGYTF.

CDR3 region: CASMGEGDEQYF. The CDR3 DNA is TGCGCCAGCATGGGGGAGGGGGACGAGCAGTACTTC. The chain uses TRBV5-1 and TRBJ2-7, with D maybe TRBD2 (7 bases). The germline V and J ends were trimmed by 6 bases and 5 bases, with 12 bases remaining between them. The CDR3 is 12 amino acids. Germline V lookup: CDR1 SGHRS, CDR2 YFSETQ. Full variable domain (rest looked up from reference TRBV5-1 and TRBJ2-7): KAGVTQTPRYLIKTRGQQVTLSCSPISGHRSVSWYQQTPGQGLQFLFEYFSETQRNKGNFPGRFSGRQFSNSRSEMNVSTLELGDSALYLCASMGEGDEQYFGPGTRLTVT.

The V gene is TRBV5-1, the J gene TRBJ2-6; weak D call: TRBD2 (5 bases). Trimming took 0 bases from V and 3 from J, leaving 7 bases between them. Looked up from germline, CDR1 is SGHRS and CDR2 is YFSETQ. CDR3 length equals 15 residues. The CDR3 spells CASSLAGGGANVLTF. The CDR3 DNA sequence: TGCGCCAGCAGCTTGGCTGGAGGTGGGGCCAACGTCCTGACTTTC. Full variable domain (remainder filled in from reference TRBV5-1 and TRBJ2-6): KAGVTQTPRYLIKTRGQQVTLSCSPISGHRSVSWYQQTPGQGLQFLFEYFSETQRNKGNFPGRFSGRQFSNSRSEMNVSTLELGDSALYLCASSLAGGGANVLTFGAGSRLTVL.

V usage is TRBV2 and J usage is TRBJ1-2; D possibly corresponds to TRBD1 (6 bases). The CDR3 is made up of 14 amino acids. V dropped 6 bases and J dropped 4 bases, with 15 bases sitting between them. Germline V lookup: CDR1 SNHLY, CDR2 FYNNEI. The CDR3, as DNA: TGTGCCAGCAGACTACAGGGTTCGAGCTATGGCTACACCTTC. Protein sequence: CASRLQGSSYGYTF.

The chain uses TRBV7-2 and TRBJ2-3; TRBD2 aligns across 10 bases. Trimming took 7 bases from V and 4 from J; bases not matched to a gene: 8. The germline CDR1 and CDR2 sequences are SGHTA and FQGNSA. This CDR3 is built from 15 residues. The CDR3 region is CASTKDLAGADTQYF. Here the CDR3 DNA reads TGTGCCAGCACCAAAGACCTAGCGGGAGCAGATACGCAGTATTTT.

This rearrangement joins TRBV18 to TRBJ2-7, with TRBD2 matching over 8 bases. J lost 4 bases, V lost 5 bases, and 4 bases had no gene match. The V gene's germline CDR1 is KGHSH and CDR2 LQKENI. The length of the CDR3 is 13 residues. The CDR3 here is CASSSQREYEQYF. The CDR3 DNA reads as TGTGCCAGCTCATCCCAGCGGGAGTACGAGCAGTACTTC.

The table lists this clone with a few counts. CDR3: CASSPQEGTGELFF. The CDR3 bases are TGTGCCAGCTCACCACAGGAGGGCACCGGGGAGCTGTTTTTT. The rearrangement links TRBV18 to TRBJ2-2; D possibly corresponds to TRBD2 (6 bases). The CDR3 covers 14 residues. Germline loops: CDR1 KGHSH, CDR2 LQKENI. Trimming took off 1 base at V and 4 bases at J, with 7 bases between the two ends.

V gene TRBV4-1 combines with J gene TRBJ2-7; 8 nucleotides agree with TRBD1. J lost 0 bases, V lost 7 bases, and 17 bases had no gene match. Germline V lookup: CDR1 MGHRA, CDR2 YSYEKL. The CDR3 is 18 amino acids. The CDR3 bases are TGCGCCAGCACCGAACTCCCGGGACAGGCCTACTTCTCCTACGAGCAGTACTTC. Its translation is CASTELPGQAYFSYEQYF.